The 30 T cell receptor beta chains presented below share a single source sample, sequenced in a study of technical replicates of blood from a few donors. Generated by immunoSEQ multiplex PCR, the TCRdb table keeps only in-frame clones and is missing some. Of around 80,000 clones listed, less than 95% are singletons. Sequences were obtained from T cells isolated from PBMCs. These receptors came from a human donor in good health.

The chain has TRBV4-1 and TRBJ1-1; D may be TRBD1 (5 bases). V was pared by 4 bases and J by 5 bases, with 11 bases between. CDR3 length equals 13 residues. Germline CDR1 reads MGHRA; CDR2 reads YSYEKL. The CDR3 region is CASSLRVGTEAFF. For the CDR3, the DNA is TGCGCCAGCAGCCTCAGGGTCGGGACTGAAGCTTTCTTT.

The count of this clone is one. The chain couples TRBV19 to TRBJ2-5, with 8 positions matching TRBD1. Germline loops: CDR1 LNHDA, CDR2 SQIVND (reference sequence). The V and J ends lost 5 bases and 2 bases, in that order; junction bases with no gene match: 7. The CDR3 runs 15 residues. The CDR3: CASSDGTGLQETQYF. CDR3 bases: TGTGCCAGTAGTGATGGGACAGGTTTGCAAGAGACCCAGTACTTC.

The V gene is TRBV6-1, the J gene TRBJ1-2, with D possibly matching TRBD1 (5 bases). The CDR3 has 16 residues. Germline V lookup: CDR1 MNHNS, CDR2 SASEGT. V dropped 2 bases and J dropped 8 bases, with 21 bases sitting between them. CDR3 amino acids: CASSESIVQGGRGYTF. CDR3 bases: TGTGCCAGCAGTGAATCGATTGTGCAGGGAGGCAGGGGCTACACCTTC.

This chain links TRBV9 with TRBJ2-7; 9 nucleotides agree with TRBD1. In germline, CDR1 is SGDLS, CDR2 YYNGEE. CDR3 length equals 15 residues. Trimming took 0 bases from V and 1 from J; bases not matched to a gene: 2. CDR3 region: CASSVEGQGSYEQYF. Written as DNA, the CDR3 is TGTGCCAGCAGCGTAGAAGGACAGGGGTCCTACGAGCAGTACTTC.

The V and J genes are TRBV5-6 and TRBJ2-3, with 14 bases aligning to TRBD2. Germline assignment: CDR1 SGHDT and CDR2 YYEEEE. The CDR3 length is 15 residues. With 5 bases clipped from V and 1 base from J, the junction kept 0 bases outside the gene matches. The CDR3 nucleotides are TGTGCCAGCAGGGGACTAGCGGGAGGCACAGATACGCAGTATTTT. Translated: CASRGLAGGTDTQYF.

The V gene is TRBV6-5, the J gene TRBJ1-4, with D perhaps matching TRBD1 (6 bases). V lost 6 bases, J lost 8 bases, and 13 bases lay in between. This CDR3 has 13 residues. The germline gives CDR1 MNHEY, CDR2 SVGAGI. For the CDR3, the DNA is TGTGCCAGCAGAAAACAGGGCTACGAAAAACTGTTTTTT. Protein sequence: CASRKQGYEKLFF.

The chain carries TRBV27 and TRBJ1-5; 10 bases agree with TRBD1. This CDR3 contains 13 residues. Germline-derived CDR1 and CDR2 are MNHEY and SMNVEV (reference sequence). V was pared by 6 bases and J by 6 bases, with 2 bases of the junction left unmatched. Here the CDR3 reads CASSGTGVQPQHF. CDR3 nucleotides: TGTGCCAGCAGCGGGACAGGGGTTCAGCCCCAGCATTTT.

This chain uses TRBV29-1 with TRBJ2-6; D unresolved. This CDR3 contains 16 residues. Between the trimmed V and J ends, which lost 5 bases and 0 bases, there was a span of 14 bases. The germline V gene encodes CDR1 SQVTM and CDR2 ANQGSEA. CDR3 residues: CSVLGPDSSGANVLTF. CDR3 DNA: TGCAGCGTTCTAGGCCCCGATTCCTCTGGGGCCAACGTCCTGACTTTC.

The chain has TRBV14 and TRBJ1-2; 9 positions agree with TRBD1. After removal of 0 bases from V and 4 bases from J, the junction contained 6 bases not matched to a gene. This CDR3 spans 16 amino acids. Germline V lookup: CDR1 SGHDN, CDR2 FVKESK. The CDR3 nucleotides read TGTGCCAGCAGCCAAGATCCGGGACAGGGAAGCTATGGCTACACCTTC. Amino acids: CASSQDPGQGSYGYTF.

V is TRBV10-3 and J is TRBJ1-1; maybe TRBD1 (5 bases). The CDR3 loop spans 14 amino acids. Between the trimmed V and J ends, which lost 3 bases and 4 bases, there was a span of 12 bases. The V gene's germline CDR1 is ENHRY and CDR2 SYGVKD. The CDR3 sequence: CAISDRQGSTEAFF. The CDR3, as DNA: TGTGCCATCAGTGATCGGCAGGGTTCCACTGAAGCTTTCTTT.

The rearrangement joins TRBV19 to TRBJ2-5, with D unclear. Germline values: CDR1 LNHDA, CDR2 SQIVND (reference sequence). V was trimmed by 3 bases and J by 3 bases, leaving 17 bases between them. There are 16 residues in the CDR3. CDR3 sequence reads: CASSISTYPAKETQYF. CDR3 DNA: TGTGCCAGTAGTATCTCCACCTACCCCGCTAAAGAGACCCAGTACTTC.

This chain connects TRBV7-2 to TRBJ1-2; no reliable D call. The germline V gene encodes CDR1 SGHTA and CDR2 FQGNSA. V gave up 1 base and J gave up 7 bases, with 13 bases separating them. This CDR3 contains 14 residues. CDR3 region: CASSLGGNYGGYTF. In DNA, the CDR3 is TGTGCCAGCAGCTTAGGCGGGAACTATGGTGGCTACACCTTC.

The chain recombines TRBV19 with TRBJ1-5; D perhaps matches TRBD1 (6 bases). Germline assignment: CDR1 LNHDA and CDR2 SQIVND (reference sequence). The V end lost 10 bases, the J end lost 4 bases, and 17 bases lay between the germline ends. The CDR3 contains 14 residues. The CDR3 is CATNVRDTNQPQHF. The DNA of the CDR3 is TGTGCCACGAACGTCCGGGACACGAATCAGCCCCAGCATTTT.

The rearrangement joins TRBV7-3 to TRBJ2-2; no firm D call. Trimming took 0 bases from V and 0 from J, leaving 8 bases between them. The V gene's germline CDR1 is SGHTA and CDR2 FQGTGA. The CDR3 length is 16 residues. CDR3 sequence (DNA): TGTGCCAGCAGCTTAACCGCGCACTCGAACACCGGGGAGCTGTTTTTT. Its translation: CASSLTAHSNTGELFF.

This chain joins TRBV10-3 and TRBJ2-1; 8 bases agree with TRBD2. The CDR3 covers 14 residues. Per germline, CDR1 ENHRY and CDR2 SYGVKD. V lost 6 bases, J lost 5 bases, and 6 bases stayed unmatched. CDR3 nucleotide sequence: TGTGCCATCAGCCTAGGCGGGGGGCACAATGAGCAGTTCTTC. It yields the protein CAISLGGGHNEQFF.

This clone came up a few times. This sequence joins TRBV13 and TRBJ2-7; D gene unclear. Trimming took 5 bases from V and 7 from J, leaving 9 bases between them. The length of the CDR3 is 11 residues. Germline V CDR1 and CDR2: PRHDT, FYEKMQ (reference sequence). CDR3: CASSPAREQYF. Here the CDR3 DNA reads TGTGCCAGCAGCCCAGCTAGGGAGCAGTACTTC.

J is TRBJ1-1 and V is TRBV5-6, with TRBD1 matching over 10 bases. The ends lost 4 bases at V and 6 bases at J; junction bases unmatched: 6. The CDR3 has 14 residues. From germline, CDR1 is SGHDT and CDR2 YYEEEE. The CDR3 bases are TGTGCCAGCAGCGCGCCGGGACAGGGGCCTGAAGCTTTCTTT. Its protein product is CASSAPGQGPEAFF.

The CDR3 loop reads CASSTPSGRGEETQYF. DNA for the CDR3: TGTGCCAGCAGCACCCCTAGCGGGAGAGGGGAAGAGACCCAGTACTTC. This chain joins TRBV11-3 and TRBJ2-5; 10 bases are a match to TRBD2. The CDR3 consists of 16 residues. Per the germline V gene, CDR1 is SGHNT and CDR2 is YENEEA. Unmatched junction bases numbered 9, after V lost 5 bases and J lost 3 bases.

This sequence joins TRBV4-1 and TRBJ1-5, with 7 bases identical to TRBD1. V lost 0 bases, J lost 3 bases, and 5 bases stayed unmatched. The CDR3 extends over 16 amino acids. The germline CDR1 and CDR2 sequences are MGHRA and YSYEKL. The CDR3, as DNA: TGCGCCAGCAGCCAAGACGCAGGGGGAAACAATCAGCCCCAGCATTTT. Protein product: CASSQDAGGNNQPQHF.

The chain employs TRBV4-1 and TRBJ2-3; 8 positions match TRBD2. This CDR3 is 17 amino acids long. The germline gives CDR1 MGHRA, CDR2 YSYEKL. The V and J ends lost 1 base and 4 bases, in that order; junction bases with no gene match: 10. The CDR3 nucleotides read TGCGCCAGCAGCCAAGTTGAGCTAGCGGGTGGGTCAGATACGCAGTATTTT. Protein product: CASSQVELAGGSDTQYF.

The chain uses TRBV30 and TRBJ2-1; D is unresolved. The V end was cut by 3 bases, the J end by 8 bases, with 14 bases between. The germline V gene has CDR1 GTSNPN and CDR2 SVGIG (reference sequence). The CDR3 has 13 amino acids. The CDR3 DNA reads TGTGCCTGGAGGCGTTTCCTCCCGGATGAGCAGTTCTTC. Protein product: CAWRRFLPDEQFF.

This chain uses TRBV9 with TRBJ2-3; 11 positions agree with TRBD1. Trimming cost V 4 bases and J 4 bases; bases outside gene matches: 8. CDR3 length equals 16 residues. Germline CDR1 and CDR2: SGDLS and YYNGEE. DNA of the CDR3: TGTGCCAGCAGCCCAAGGACAGGGGGCTCTTCAGATACGCAGTATTTT. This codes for CASSPRTGGSSDTQYF. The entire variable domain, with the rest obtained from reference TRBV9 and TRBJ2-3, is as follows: DSGVTQTPKHLITATGQRVTLRCSPRSGDLSVYWYQQSLDQGLQFLIQYYNGEERAKGNILERFSAQQFPDLHSELNLSSLELGDSALYFCASSPRTGGSSDTQYFGPGTRLTVL.

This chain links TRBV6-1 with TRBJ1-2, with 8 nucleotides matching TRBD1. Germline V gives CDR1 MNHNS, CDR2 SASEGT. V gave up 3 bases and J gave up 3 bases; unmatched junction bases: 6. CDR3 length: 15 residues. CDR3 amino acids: CASSEWTGKDYGYTF. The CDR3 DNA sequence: TGTGCCAGCAGTGAGTGGACAGGGAAGGACTATGGCTACACCTTC.

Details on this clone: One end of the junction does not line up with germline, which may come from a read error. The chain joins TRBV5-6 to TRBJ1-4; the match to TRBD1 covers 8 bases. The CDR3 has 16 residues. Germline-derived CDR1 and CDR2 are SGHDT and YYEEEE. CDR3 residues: CASSLVQGATSEKLFF. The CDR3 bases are TGTGCCAGCAGCTTGGTGCAGGGGGCTACTAGTGAAAAACTGTTTTTT.

The CDR3 region is CASSLAGADTQYF. DNA for the CDR3: TGTGCCAGCAGCTTGGCGGGGGCAGATACGCAGTATTTT. The V call is TRBV5-4, the J call TRBJ2-3, with D possibly matching TRBD2 (6 bases). This CDR3 has 13 amino acids. Per germline, CDR1 SGHNT and CDR2 YYREEE (reference sequence). V was cut by 0 bases and J by 4 bases, with 6 bases left in between. Full variable domain (remainder filled in from reference TRBV5-4 and TRBJ2-3): ETGVTQSPTHLIKTRGQQVTLRCSSQSGHNTVSWYQQALGQGPQFIFQYYREEENGRGNFPPRFSGLQFPNYSSELNVNALELDDSALYLCASSLAGADTQYFGPGTRLTVL.

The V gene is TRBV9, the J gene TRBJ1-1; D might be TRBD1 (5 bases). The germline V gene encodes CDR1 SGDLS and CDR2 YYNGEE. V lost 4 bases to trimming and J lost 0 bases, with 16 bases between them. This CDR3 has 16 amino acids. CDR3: CASSRGGLSMNTEAFF. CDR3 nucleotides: TGTGCCAGCAGCCGCGGGGGACTCTCCATGAACACTGAAGCTTTCTTT.

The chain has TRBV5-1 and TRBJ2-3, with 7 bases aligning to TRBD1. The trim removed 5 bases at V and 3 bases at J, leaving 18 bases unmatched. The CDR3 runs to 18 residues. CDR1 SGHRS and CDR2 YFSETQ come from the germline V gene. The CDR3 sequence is CASSRTGTEVEGTDTQYF. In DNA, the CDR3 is TGCGCCAGCAGTCGCACCGGGACAGAGGTCGAAGGGACAGATACGCAGTATTTT.

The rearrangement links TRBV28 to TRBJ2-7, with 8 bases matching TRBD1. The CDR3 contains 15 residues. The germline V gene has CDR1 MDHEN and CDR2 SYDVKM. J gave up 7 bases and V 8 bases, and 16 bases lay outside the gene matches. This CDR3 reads CASSLSRTGSKEQYF. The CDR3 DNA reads TGTGCCAGCTCCCTGAGCCGGACAGGGTCGAAGGAGCAGTACTTC.

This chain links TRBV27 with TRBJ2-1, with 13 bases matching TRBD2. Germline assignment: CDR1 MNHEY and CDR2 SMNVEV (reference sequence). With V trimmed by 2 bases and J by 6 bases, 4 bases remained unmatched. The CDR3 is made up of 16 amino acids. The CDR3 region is CASSLLGTSGTNEQFF. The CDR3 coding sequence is TGTGCCAGCAGTTTACTAGGGACTAGCGGGACCAATGAGCAGTTCTTC.

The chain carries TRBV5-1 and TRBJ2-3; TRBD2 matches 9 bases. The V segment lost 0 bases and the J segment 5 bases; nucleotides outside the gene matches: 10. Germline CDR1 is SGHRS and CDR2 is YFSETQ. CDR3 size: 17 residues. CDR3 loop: CASSLGGGSGRIDTQYF. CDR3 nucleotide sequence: TGCGCCAGCAGCTTGGGCGGCGGTAGCGGGAGAATAGATACGCAGTATTTT.